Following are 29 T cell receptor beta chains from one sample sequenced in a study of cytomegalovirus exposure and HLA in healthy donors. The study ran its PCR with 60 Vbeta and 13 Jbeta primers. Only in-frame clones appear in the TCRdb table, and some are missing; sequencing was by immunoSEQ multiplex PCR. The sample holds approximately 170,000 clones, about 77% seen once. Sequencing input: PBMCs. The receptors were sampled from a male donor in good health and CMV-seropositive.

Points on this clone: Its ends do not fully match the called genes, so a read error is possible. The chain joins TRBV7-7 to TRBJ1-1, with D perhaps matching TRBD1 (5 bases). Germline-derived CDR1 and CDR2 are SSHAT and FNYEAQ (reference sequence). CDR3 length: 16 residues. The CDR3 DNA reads TGTGCTAGCAGCTTAGTAATCGGGGGATGGGACACTGAAGCTTTCTTT. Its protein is CASSLVIGGWDTEAFF.

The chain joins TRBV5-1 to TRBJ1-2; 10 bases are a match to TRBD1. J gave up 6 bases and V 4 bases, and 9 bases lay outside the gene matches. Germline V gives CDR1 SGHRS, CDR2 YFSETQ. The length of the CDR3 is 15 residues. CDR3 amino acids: CASSPGTGVVNGYTF. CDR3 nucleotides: TGCGCCAGCAGCCCAGGGACAGGGGTGGTGAATGGCTACACCTTC.

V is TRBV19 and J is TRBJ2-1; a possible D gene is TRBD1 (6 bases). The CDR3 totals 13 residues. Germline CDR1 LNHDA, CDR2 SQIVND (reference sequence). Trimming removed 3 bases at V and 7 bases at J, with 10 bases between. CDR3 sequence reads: CASSIGQGNEQFF. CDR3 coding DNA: TGTGCCAGTAGTATTGGTCAGGGGAATGAGCAGTTCTTC.

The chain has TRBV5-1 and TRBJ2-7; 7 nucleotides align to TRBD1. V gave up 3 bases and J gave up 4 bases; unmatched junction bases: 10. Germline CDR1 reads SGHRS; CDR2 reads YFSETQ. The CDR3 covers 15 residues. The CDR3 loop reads CASSSVQGIEYEQYF. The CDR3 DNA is TGCGCCAGCAGCTCAGTACAGGGGATAGAATACGAGCAGTACTTC.

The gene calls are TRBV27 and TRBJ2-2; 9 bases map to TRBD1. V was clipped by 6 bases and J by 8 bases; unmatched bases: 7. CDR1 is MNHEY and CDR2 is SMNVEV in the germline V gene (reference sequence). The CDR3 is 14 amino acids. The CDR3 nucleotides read TGTGCCAGCAGGGGGACAGGGCTCTATGGGGAGCTGTTTTTT. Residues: CASRGTGLYGELFF.

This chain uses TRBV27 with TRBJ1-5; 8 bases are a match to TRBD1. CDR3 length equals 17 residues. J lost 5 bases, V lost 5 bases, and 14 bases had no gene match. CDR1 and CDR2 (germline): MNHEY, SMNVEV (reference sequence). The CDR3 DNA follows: TGTGCCAGCAGTCCCACTCCCCTCCAGGGGGCCCATCAGCCCCAGCATTTT. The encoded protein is CASSPTPLQGAHQPQHF.

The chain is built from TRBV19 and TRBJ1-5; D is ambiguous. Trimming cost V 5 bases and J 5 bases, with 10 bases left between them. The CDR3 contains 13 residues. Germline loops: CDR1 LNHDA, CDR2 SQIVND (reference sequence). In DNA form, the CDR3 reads TGTGCCAGTAGTCCCCAACTCCATCAGCCCCAGCATTTT. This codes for CASSPQLHQPQHF.

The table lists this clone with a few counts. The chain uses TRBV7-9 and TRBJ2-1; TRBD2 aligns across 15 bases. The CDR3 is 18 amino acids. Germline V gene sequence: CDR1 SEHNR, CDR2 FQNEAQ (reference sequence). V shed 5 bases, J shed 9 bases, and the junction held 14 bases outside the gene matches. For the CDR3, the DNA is TGTGCCAGCAGCACGGGACTAGCGGGGGGAGTACCGTCGGTTGAGCAGTTCTTC. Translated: CASSTGLAGGVPSVEQFF.

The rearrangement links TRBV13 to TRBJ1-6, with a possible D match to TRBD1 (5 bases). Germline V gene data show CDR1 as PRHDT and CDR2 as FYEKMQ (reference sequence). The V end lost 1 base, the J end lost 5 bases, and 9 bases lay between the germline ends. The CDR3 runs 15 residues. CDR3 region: CASSLERGNNSPLHF. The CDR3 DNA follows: TGTGCCAGCAGCTTAGAGCGGGGGAATAATTCACCCCTCCACTTT. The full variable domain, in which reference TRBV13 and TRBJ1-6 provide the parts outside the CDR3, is AAGVIQSPRHLIKEKRETATLKCYPIPRHDTVYWYQQGPGQDPQFLISFYEKMQSDKGSIPDRFSAQQFSDYHSELNMSSLELGDSALYFCASSLERGNNSPLHFGNGTRLTVT.

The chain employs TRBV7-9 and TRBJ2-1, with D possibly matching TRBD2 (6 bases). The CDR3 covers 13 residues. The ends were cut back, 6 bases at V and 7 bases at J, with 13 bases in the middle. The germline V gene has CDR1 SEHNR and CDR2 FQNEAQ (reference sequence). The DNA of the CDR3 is TGTGCCAGCAGACCCGACGGGGGAAATGAGCAGTTCTTC. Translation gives CASRPDGGNEQFF.

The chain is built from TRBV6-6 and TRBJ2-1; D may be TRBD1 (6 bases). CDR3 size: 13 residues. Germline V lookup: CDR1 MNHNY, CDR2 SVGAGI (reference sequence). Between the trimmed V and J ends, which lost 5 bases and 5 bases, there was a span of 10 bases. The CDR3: CASSLQGHNEQFF. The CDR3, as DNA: TGTGCCAGCAGTCTACAGGGACACAATGAGCAGTTCTTC.

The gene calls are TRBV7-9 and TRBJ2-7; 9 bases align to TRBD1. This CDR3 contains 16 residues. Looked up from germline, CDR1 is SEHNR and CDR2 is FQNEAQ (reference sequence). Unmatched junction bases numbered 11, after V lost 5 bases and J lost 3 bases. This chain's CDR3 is CASSEEGTGINYEQYF. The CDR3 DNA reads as TGTGCCAGCAGCGAAGAAGGGACAGGGATTAACTACGAGCAGTACTTC.

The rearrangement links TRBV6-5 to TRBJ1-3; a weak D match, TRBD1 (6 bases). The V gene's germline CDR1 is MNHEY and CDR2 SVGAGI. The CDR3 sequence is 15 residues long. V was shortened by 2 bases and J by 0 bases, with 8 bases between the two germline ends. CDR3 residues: CASSYRGSSGNTIYF. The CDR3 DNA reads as TGTGCCAGCAGTTACAGGGGGAGCTCTGGAAACACCATATATTTT.

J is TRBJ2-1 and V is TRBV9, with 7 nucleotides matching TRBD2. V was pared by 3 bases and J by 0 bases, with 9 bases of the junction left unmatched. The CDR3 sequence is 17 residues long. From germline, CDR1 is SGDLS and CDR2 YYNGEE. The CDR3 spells CASSALFGGGSYNEQFF. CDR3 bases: TGTGCCAGCAGCGCCTTGTTTGGCGGGGGCTCCTACAATGAGCAGTTCTTC.

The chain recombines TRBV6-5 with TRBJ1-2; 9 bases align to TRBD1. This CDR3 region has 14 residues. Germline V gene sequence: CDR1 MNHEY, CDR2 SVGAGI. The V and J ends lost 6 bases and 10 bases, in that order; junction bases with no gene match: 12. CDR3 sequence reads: CASRGSGQGGIYTF. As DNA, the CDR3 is TGTGCCAGCAGGGGTTCGGGACAGGGCGGTATCTACACCTTC.

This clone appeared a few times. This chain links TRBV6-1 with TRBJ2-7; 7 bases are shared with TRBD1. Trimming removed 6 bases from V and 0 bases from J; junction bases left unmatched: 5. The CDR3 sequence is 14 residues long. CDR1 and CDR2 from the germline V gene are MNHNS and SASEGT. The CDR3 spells CASRTDRSSYEQYF. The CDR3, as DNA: TGTGCCAGCAGGACGGACAGGAGCTCCTACGAGCAGTACTTC.

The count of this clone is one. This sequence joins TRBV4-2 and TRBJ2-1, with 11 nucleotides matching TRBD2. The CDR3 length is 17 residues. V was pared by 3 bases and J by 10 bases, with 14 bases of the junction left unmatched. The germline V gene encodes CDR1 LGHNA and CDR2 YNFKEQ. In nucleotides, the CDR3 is TGTGCCAGCAGCCAGGAGCCGACTAGCGGGGCGAGAGGCGAGCAGTTCTTC. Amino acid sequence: CASSQEPTSGARGEQFF.

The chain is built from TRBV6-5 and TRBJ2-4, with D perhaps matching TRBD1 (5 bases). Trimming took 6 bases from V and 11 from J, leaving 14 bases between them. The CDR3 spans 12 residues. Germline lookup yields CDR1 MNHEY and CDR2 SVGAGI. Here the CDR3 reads CASRSPTALQYF. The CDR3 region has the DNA TGTGCCAGCAGGTCTCCGACAGCGCTTCAGTACTTC.

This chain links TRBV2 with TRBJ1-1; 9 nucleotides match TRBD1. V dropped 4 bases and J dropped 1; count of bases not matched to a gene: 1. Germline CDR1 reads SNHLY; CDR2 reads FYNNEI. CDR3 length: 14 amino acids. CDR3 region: CASSVQGANTEAFF. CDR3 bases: TGTGCCAGCAGTGTACAGGGGGCGAACACTGAAGCTTTCTTT.

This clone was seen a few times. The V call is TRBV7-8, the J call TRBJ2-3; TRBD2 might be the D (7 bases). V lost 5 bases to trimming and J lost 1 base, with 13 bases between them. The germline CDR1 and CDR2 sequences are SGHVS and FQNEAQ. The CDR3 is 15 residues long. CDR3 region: CASSPGGLRTDTQYF. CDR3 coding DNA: TGTGCCAGCAGCCCCGGGGGGCTCCGCACAGATACGCAGTATTTT.

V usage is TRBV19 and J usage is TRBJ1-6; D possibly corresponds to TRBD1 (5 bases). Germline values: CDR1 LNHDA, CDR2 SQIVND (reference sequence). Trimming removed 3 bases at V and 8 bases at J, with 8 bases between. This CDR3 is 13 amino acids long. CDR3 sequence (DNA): TGTGCCAGTAGTATTAGCAGGGATTCACCCCTCCACTTT. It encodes CASSISRDSPLHF.

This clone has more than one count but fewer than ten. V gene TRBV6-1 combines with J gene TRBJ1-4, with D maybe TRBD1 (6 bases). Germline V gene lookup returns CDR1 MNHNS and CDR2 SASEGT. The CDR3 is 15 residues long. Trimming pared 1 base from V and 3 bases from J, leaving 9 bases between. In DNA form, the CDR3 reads TGTGCCAGCAGTGAAGAAGGGGGAGCTAATGAAAAACTGTTTTTT. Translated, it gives CASSEEGGANEKLFF.

The chain's CDR3 is CASGAPDGPEAFF. CDR3 sequence (DNA): TGTGCCTCAGGGGCACCCGATGGCCCTGAAGCTTTCTTT. V gene TRBV30 combines with J gene TRBJ1-1, with a tentative D call TRBD1 (6 bases). The CDR3 sequence is 13 residues long. V lost 7 bases to trimming and J lost 6 bases, with 18 bases between them. The germline V gene encodes CDR1 GTSNPN and CDR2 SVGIG (reference sequence).

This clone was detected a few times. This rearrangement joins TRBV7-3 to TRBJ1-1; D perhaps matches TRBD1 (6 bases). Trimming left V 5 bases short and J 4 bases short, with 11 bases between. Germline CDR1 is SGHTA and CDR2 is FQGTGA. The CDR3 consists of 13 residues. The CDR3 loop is CASSQGGATEAFF. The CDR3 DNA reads TGTGCCAGCAGCCAAGGGGGGGCCACTGAAGCTTTCTTT.

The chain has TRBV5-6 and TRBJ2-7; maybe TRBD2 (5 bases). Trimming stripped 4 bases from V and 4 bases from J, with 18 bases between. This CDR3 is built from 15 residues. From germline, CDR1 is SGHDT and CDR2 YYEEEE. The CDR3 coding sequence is TGTGCCAGCAGCCTGGAATACGGGGATCCTTACGAGCAGTACTTC. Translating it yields CASSLEYGDPYEQYF.

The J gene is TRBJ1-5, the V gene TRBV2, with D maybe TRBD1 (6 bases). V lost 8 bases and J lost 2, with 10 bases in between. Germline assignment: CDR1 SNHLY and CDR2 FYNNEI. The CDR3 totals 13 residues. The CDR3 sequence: CASGGGGNQPQHF. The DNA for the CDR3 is TGTGCCAGCGGGGGCGGAGGCAATCAGCCCCAGCATTTT.

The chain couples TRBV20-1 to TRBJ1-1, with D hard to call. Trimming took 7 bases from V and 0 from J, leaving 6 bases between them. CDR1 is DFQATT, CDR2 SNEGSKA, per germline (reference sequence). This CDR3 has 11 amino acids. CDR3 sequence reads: CSVRVNTEAFF. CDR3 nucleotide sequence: TGCAGTGTGCGGGTGAACACTGAAGCTTTCTTT.

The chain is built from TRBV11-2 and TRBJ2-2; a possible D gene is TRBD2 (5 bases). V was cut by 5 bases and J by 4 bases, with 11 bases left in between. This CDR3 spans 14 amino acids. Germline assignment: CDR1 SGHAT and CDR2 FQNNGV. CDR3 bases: TGTGCCAGCAGCCTCGGACTTACCACCGGGGAGCTGTTTTTT. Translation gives CASSLGLTTGELFF.

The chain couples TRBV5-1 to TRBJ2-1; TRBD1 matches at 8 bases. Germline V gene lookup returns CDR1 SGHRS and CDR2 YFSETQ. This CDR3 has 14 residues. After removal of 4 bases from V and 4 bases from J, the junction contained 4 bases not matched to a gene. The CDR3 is CASSLDRAYNEQFF. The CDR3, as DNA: TGCGCCAGCAGCCTGGACAGGGCGTACAATGAGCAGTTCTTC. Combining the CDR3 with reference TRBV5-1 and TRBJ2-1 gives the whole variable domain KAGVTQTPRYLIKTRGQQVTLSCSPISGHRSVSWYQQTPGQGLQFLFEYFSETQRNKGNFPGRFSGRQFSNSRSEMNVSTLELGDSALYLCASSLDRAYNEQFFGPGTRLTVL.